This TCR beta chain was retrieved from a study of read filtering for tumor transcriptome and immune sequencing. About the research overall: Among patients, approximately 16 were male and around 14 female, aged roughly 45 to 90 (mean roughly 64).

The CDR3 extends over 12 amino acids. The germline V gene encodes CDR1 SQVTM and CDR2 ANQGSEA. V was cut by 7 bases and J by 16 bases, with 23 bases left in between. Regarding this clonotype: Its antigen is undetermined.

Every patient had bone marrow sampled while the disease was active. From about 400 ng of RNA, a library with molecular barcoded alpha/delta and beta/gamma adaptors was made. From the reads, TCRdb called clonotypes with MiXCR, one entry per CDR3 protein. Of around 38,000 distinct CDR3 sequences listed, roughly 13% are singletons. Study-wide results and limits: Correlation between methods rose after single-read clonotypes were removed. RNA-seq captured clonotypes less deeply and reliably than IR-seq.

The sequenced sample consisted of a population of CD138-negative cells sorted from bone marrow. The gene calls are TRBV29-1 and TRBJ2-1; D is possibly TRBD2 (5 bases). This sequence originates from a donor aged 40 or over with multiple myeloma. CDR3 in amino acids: CSGGWARGGQFF. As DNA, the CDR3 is TGCAGCGGGGGTTGGGCCCGGGGTGGGCAATTCTTC.